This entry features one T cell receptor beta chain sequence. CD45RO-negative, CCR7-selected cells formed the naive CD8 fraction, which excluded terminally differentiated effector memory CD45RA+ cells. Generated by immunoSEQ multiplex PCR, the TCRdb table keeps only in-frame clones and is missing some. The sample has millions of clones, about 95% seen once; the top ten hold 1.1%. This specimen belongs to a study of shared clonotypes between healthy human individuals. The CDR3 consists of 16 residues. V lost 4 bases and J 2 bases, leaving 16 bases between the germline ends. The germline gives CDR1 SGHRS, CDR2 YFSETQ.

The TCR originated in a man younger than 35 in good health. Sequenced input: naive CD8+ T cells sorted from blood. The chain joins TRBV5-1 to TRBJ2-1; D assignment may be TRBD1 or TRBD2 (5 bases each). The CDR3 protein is CASSRGPSGAYNEQFF. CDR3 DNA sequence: TGCGCCAGCAGCCGGGGACCGTCAGGCGCCTACAATGAGCAGTTCTTC.